This entry lists 25 T cell receptor beta chains sequenced from one sample in a study of T cells in localized non-small cell lung cancer (dated by TCRdb to 2020 to 2022). Receptor libraries were prepared by the immunoSEQ multiplex PCR assay. TCRdb's version of the immuneACCESS table is confined to in-frame rearrangements and falls short of the full clone set. An unresolved V gene accounts for under half of the shortfall where checked; the remainder is of unknown origin. The sample table lists roughly 35,000 clones, 92% of them with a count of one. Of the sample, approximately 2% falls within the top ten clones. Sequenced material: peripheral blood, taken before any cancer treatment. Source of these receptors: a female donor over 55 with stage I lung adenocarcinoma.

The chain couples TRBV6-5 to TRBJ1-3; 8 bases fit TRBD1. CDR3 length: 13 amino acids. The trim removed 6 bases at V and 4 bases at J, leaving 2 bases unmatched. CDR1 and CDR2 from the germline V gene are MNHEY and SVGAGI. The CDR3 nucleotides read TGTGCCAGCAGGAGGACAGGGGGAAACACCATATATTTT. Translation gives CASRRTGGNTIYF.

The CDR3 nucleotides read TGTGCCATCACTAGGTGGGGACAGAGCACAGATACGCAGTATTTT. Its translation: CAITRWGQSTDTQYF. The rearrangement joins TRBV10-3 to TRBJ2-3, with 7 bases identical to TRBD1. Trimming cost V 7 bases and J 0 bases; bases outside gene matches: 7. CDR3 size: 15 residues. The germline V gene encodes CDR1 ENHRY and CDR2 SYGVKD.

This clone was found once. The genes are TRBV7-2 and TRBJ1-5; D gene uncertain. The V gene lost 4 bases and the J gene lost 1 base, with 11 bases spanning the gap. Per the germline V gene, CDR1 is SGHTA and CDR2 is FQGNSA. CDR3 size: 15 residues. Here the CDR3 DNA reads TGTGCCAGCAGCTCCTCTAGGCAAAGCAATCAGCCCCAGCATTTT. Residues: CASSSSRQSNQPQHF.

Concerning this clone: Other DNA sequences in this specimen translate into the identical CDR3. This chain joins TRBV5-1 and TRBJ1-2; a possible D gene is TRBD1 (6 bases). There are 14 residues in the CDR3. The V and J ends lost 3 bases and 7 bases respectively, with 16 bases between them. Per the germline V gene, CDR1 is SGHRS and CDR2 is YFSETQ. The CDR3 here is CASSSGANGGGYTF. In nucleotides, the CDR3 is TGCGCCAGCAGCTCGGGGGCCAACGGGGGTGGCTACACCTTC.

This rearrangement joins TRBV6-5 to TRBJ1-3; D is unresolved. Germline values: CDR1 MNHEY, CDR2 SVGAGI. CDR3 size: 16 residues. Between the trimmed V and J ends, which lost 0 bases and 2 bases, there was a span of 11 bases. CDR3 DNA sequence: TGTGCCAGCAGTTACTCGGGTCCTGGGACTGGAAACACCATATATTTT. Translation gives CASSYSGPGTGNTIYF.

The chain recombines TRBV29-1 with TRBJ1-2; D is possibly TRBD1 (6 bases). The CDR3 contains 12 residues. V shed 7 bases and J shed 0 bases, with 9 bases lying between them. Germline assignment: CDR1 SQVTM and CDR2 ANQGSEA. The CDR3 DNA reads as TGCAGCGGGGGACATCCTAACTATGGCTACACCTTC. Translating it yields CSGGHPNYGYTF.

This rearrangement joins TRBV15 to TRBJ1-3; 7 bases map to TRBD1. Germline lookup yields CDR1 LNHNV and CDR2 YYDKDF (reference sequence). CDR3 length equals 15 residues. After removal of 0 bases from V and 3 bases from J, the junction contained 2 bases not matched to a gene. This CDR3 reads CATSRDRGIGNTIYF. DNA of the CDR3: TGTGCCACCAGCAGAGACAGGGGGATTGGAAACACCATATATTTT.

This clone is a singleton in its sample. The chain is built from TRBV6-5 and TRBJ2-1; D possibly matches TRBD1 or TRBD2 (6 bases each). The germline V and J ends were trimmed by 4 bases and 6 bases, with 19 bases remaining between them. The germline gives CDR1 MNHEY, CDR2 SVGAGI. CDR3 length: 16 residues. CDR3 region: CASSFRSRGGRNEQFF. DNA for the CDR3: TGTGCCAGCAGTTTTCGGTCGCGAGGGGGGCGCAATGAGCAGTTCTTC.

The chain uses TRBV19 and TRBJ1-2, with 8 bases aligning to TRBD1. Germline values: CDR1 LNHDA, CDR2 SQIVND (reference sequence). CDR3 length equals 14 residues. The V segment lost 10 bases and the J segment 1 base; nucleotides outside the gene matches: 8. CDR3 protein: CAISGGAGNYGYTF. The DNA of the CDR3 is TGTGCCATCTCAGGGGGCGCCGGTAACTATGGCTACACCTTC.

CDR3 protein: CASRPGGPNQPQHF. The CDR3 DNA is TGTGCCAGCAGACCAGGGGGACCCAATCAGCCCCAGCATTTT. The chain is built from TRBV6-5 and TRBJ1-5, with TRBD1 matching over 7 bases. The germline V gene has CDR1 MNHEY and CDR2 SVGAGI. This CDR3 region has 14 residues. V lost 6 bases and J lost 3; bases outside the gene matches: 5.

The chain employs TRBV7-2 and TRBJ1-2; a weak D match, TRBD1 (5 bases). In germline, CDR1 is SGHTA, CDR2 FQGNSA. The V and J ends lost 0 bases and 6 bases respectively, with 11 bases between them. The length of the CDR3 is 14 residues. CDR3 DNA sequence: TGTGCCAGCAGCTTAGCCAAGACAGAGGATGGCTACACCTTC. It is translated as CASSLAKTEDGYTF.

This clone was seen just once. The V and J genes are TRBV10-1 and TRBJ2-7; 7 nucleotides agree with TRBD2. The CDR3 has 13 amino acids. Trimming at V came to 6 bases and at J to 2 bases, leaving 4 bases not matched to a gene. Per germline, CDR1 WNHNN and CDR2 SYGVQD (reference sequence). The CDR3 here is CASSGGITYEQYF. The CDR3 nucleotides are TGCGCCAGCAGCGGGGGGATTACCTACGAGCAGTACTTC.

The V gene is TRBV29-1, the J gene TRBJ2-3; tentative D call: TRBD2 (6 bases). This CDR3 contains 14 residues. Germline CDR1 SQVTM, CDR2 ANQGSEA. V was clipped by 1 base and J by 6 bases, with 14 bases between them. The CDR3 region is CSVEGDGGLDTQYF. The CDR3 coding sequence is TGCAGCGTTGAAGGTGACGGGGGTCTGGATACGCAGTATTTT.

The chain couples TRBV7-2 to TRBJ2-5; 7 nucleotides match TRBD1. CDR1 and CDR2 (germline): SGHTA, FQGNSA. The CDR3 covers 15 residues. V was pared by 6 bases and J by 5 bases, with 12 bases of the junction left unmatched. Here the CDR3 DNA reads TGTGCCAGCAGTTTGAGGACAGGCGGTGGGGAGACCCAGTACTTC. The encoded protein is CASSLRTGGGETQYF.

The V and J genes are TRBV11-3 and TRBJ2-1; D perhaps matches TRBD2 (7 bases). CDR1 SGHNT and CDR2 YENEEA come from the germline V gene. The CDR3 runs 14 residues. Trimming removed 5 bases at V and 3 bases at J, with 11 bases between. CDR3 sequence reads: CASSPGGSYNEQFF. As DNA, the CDR3 is TGTGCCAGCAGCCCGGGGGGCAGCTACAATGAGCAGTTCTTC.

This CDR3 is CASSLKSSTDTQYF. The CDR3 nucleotides are TGCGCCAGCAGCTTGAAATCTAGCACAGATACGCAGTATTTT. The J gene is TRBJ2-3, the V gene TRBV5-1, with D unclear. Germline CDR1 SGHRS, CDR2 YFSETQ. This CDR3 is built from 14 residues. Deletions cut 1 base from V and 0 bases from J, with 6 bases between. The full variable domain, rest sourced from reference TRBV5-1 and TRBJ2-3, is KAGVTQTPRYLIKTRGQQVTLSCSPISGHRSVSWYQQTPGQGLQFLFEYFSETQRNKGNFPGRFSGRQFSNSRSEMNVSTLELGDSALYLCASSLKSSTDTQYFGPGTRLTVL.

The genes are TRBV12-5 and TRBJ1-4; D gene ambiguous. The CDR3 consists of 13 residues. Trimming removed 5 bases from V and 5 bases from J, with 9 bases in between. From germline, CDR1 is LGHNT and CDR2 FRNRAP. CDR3: CASGPDGNEKLFF. The DNA for the CDR3 is TGTGCTAGTGGTCCTGACGGAAATGAAAAACTGTTTTTT. Filled out from reference TRBV12-5 and TRBJ1-4, the complete variable domain reads DARVTQTPRHKVTEMGQEVTMRCQPILGHNTVFWYRQTMMQGLELLAYFRNRAPLDDSGMPKDRFSAEMPDATLATLKIQPSEPRDSAVYFCASGPDGNEKLFFGSGTQLSVL.

The rearrangement links TRBV4-3 to TRBJ2-3, with a weak D call TRBD2 (5 bases). Looked up from germline, CDR1 is LGHNA and CDR2 is YSLEER. V was pared by 1 base and J by 8 bases, with 19 bases between. This CDR3 contains 16 residues. CDR3 sequence (DNA): TGCGCCAGCAGCCAAGGCCGGGGAGAGGGTTTTGTTACGCAGTATTTT. Translating gives CASSQGRGEGFVTQYF.

V gene TRBV27 combines with J gene TRBJ2-7, with 9 bases identical to TRBD1. Germline assignment: CDR1 MNHEY and CDR2 SMNVEV (reference sequence). V trimming: 4 bases; J trimming: 3 bases; junction bases outside the gene matches: 19. This CDR3 is built from 19 residues. CDR3 amino acids: CASSSSSGTGSQPLYEQYF. The CDR3 coding sequence is TGTGCCAGCAGTTCCTCGTCCGGGACAGGGTCCCAACCCCTCTACGAGCAGTACTTC.

V gene TRBV4-3 combines with J gene TRBJ1-4; D is unresolved. Germline values: CDR1 LGHNA, CDR2 YSLEER. V lost 1 base and J lost 8, with 11 bases in between. This CDR3 comprises 14 residues. CDR3 sequence (DNA): TGCGCCAGCAGCCAAGTGGGGAGCGGGGAAAAACTGTTTTTT. Translated, it gives CASSQVGSGEKLFF.

The chain links TRBV10-3 to TRBJ2-2, with TRBD1 as a possible D gene (6 bases). Germline V gene data show CDR1 as ENHRY and CDR2 as SYGVKD. V lost 6 bases and J 0 bases, leaving 11 bases between the germline ends. The CDR3 covers 15 residues. CDR3 sequence: CAIRGGNANTGELFF. CDR3 DNA: TGTGCCATCAGAGGGGGAAACGCGAACACCGGGGAGCTGTTTTTT.

The chain couples TRBV6-5 to TRBJ1-1; no clear D. Between the trimmed V and J ends, which lost 6 bases and 5 bases, there was a span of 16 bases. The CDR3 runs 14 residues. The V gene's germline CDR1 is MNHEY and CDR2 SVGAGI. For the CDR3, the DNA is TGTGCCAGCAGACGGTCGTCGGGTGGTACTGAAGCTTTCTTT. Residues: CASRRSSGGTEAFF.

The chain couples TRBV5-4 to TRBJ2-5; D not certain. Trimming shortened V by 4 bases and J by 2 bases, and 12 bases separated the two germline ends. The germline V gene encodes CDR1 SGHNT and CDR2 YYREEE (reference sequence). This CDR3 spans 14 amino acids. CDR3 region: CASSTVVLQETQYF. The CDR3 DNA follows: TGTGCCAGCAGCACGGTGGTGTTACAAGAGACCCAGTACTTC.

V usage is TRBV19 and J usage is TRBJ1-2; 8 bases map to TRBD1. Trimming at V came to 0 bases and at J to 12 bases, leaving 3 bases not matched to a gene. This CDR3 has 12 amino acids. Germline V gives CDR1 LNHDA, CDR2 SQIVND (reference sequence). The CDR3 reads CASSIEGRGHTF. In DNA, the CDR3 is TGTGCCAGTAGTATAGAGGGCAGGGGGCACACCTTC.

The V call is TRBV10-2, the J call TRBJ2-3; the D gene is possibly TRBD2 (6 bases). Per the germline V gene, CDR1 is WSHSY and CDR2 is SAAADI. This CDR3 is built from 15 residues. Trimming removed 2 bases from V and 9 bases from J, with 18 bases in between. In DNA, the CDR3 is TGCGCCAGCAGTGAGAGGGCAGGGAGTGGAGGGACGCAGTATTTT. It codes for CASSERAGSGGTQYF.